This entry features one T cell receptor (beta chain) sequence. The antigen remains undetermined. This record belongs to a study of beta chain features in type 1 diabetes. Study at large: Taken together, all samples contributed roughly 100 million examined sorted cells. Points from the study as a whole: Among all four CD4+ subsets, Type 1 diabetes patients had TCRB CDR3s that were moderately but significantly shorter. Cells expressing TCR highly could be over-represented by cDNA sequencing.

Since all of the isolated RNA was reverse transcribed, expressed TCRB transcripts were what got sequenced. Averages around 970,000 reads characterized the stem cell-like memory T cell samples. The data were produced by immunoSEQ multiplex PCR, yet TCRdb's version contains in-frame clones alone and is incomplete. The data show around 15,000 clones, with roughly two fifths seen just once and approximately 0.53% held by the top ten. CDR3 length: 13 amino acids. Trimming cost V 5 bases and J 3 bases, with 9 bases left between them. Per the germline V gene, CDR1 is MNHEY and CDR2 is SVGAGI. This rearrangement joins TRBV6-5 to TRBJ2-3; D perhaps matches TRBD1 (5 bases). Sequencing was performed on stem cell memory CD4+ T cells from blood. This receptor was taken from a woman in her thirties or forties in good health. CDR3 nucleotides: TGTGCCAGCAGTCGTGACAGAACAGATACGCAGTATTTT. Its translation is CASSRDRTDTQYF.